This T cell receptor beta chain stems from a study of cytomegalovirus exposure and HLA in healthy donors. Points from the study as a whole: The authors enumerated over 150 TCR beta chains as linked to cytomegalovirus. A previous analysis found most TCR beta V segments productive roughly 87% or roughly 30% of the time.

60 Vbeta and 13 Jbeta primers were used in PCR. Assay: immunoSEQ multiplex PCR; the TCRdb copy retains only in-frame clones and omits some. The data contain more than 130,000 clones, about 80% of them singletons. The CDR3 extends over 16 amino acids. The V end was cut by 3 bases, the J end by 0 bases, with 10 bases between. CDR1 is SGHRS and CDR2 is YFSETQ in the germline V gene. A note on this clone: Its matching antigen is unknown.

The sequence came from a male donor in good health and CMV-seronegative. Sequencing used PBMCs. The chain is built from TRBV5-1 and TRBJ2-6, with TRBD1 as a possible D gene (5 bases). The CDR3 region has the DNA TGCGCCAGCAGCTGGGGCCTCCACTCTGGGGCCAACGTCCTGACTTTC. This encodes CASSWGLHSGANVLTF.